The clone carrying this T cell receptor (beta chain) has only a few counts. The antigen is unknown. Constant-segment primers served in 5'RACE that generated TCR alpha and TCR beta cDNA libraries bearing sample barcodes and UMIs. TCRdb re-called the 5' RACE reads with MiXCR, one entry per CDR3 protein. The sample has some 300,000 distinct CDR3 sequences, just under 20% seen once. Germline CDR1 reads SGHVS; CDR2 reads FNYEAQ. CDR3 length: 14 residues. The ends were cut back, 5 bases at V and 0 bases at J, with 11 bases in the middle. These data belong to a study of T-cell memory formation after mild COVID-19. Background on the study: For the most part, TCR clusters were specific to one donor. Whole-study results and caveats: The study found balanced CD4/CD8 in clones contracting day 15 to 85 and a CD4+ lean in later expanders.

The sample comprised PBMCs or a T cell subset sorted from them (not recorded which). The TCR comes from a man between 18 and 29 years old who had mild COVID-19 (a few samples of this study predate the infection). Cell type and time point are not known. V usage is TRBV7-6 and J usage is TRBJ2-7, with D perhaps TRBD2 (6 bases). CDR3 sequence: CASSRLGGSYEQYF. In nucleotides, the CDR3 is TGTGCCAGCAGCCGTCTCGGGGGCTCCTACGAGCAGTACTTC.